The rows below give T cell receptor beta chains drawn from one sample of a study of cytomegalovirus exposure and HLA in healthy donors. The data were produced by immunoSEQ multiplex PCR, yet TCRdb's version contains in-frame clones alone and is incomplete. The sample consists of about 130,000 clones, 80% of them appearing once. Sequenced material: PBMCs. Every receptor here comes from a man aged 30 to 39 in good health and CMV-seronegative. Each CDR3 is given with its conserved first and last residue. Fields, in order: J gene, V gene, D gene, clone size, CDR3 DNA, CDR3 protein. A D gene is named only where the DNA matches it firmly. Expanded clones are given a class, and other clones once, few, many or no size at all.

TRBJ2-3 TRBV27 TRBD2 once TGTGCCAGCTCCGGACTAGCGGGAGGGCCGGGGGATACGCAGTATTTT CASSGLAGGPGDTQYF
TRBJ2-5 TRBV30 - - TGTGCCTGGAGTGTACGGCCCTCGGGGACCCAGTACTTC CAWSVRPSGTQYF
TRBJ2-1 TRBV5-1 TRBD2 - TGCGCCAGCAGCTACAGCGGGGGCTCCTACAATGAGCAGTTCTTC CASSYSGGSYNEQFF
TRBJ1-5 TRBV28 - once TGTGCCAGCAGTTCCCTGGACAGTCAAAATCAGCCCCAGCATTTT CASSSLDSQNQPQHF
TRBJ2-1 TRBV27 - - TGTGCCAGCAGTTTATCTAGGCTAGTAAATGAGCAGTTCTTC CASSLSRLVNEQFF
TRBJ2-6 TRBV19 - - TGTGCCACCGGGACTTCAGGGGCCAACGTCCTGACTTTC CATGTSGANVLTF
TRBJ2-7 TRBV14 - - TGTGCCAGCAGCCGGACTTACGAGCAGTACTTC CASSRTYEQYF
TRBJ2-3 TRBV28 - - TGTGCCAGCAGTTTATTTGAGTTCAGCGACGGGAGAGGGTCAGATACGCAGTATTTT CASSLFEFSDGRGSDTQYF
TRBJ1-5 TRBV28 - - TGTGCCAGCACCATTGGGGGGTGGGTTAACAATCAGCCCCAGCATTTT CASTIGGWVNNQPQHF
TRBJ1-1 TRBV7-2 - - TGTGCCAGCAGCCCCCAGGTTAGGGGTGAAGCTTTCTTT CASSPQVRGEAFF
TRBJ2-7 TRBV18 TRBD2 - TGTGCCAGCTCCCTTCTCGGGGAGGGAGACGAGCAGTACTTC CASSLLGEGDEQYF
TRBJ2-3 TRBV5-4 TRBD1 once TGTGCCTATTTAGGGGGCAGCACAGATACGCAGTATTTT CAYLGGSTDTQYF
TRBJ2-5 TRBV7-8 - - TGTGCCAGCAGCTTTGACCGGGGGGCAGCGGAGACCCAGTACTTC CASSFDRGAAETQYF
TRBJ2-3 TRBV2 TRBD2 once TGTGCCACCGGACTAGCGGAAGATACGCAGTATTTT CATGLAEDTQYF
TRBJ2-1 TRBV29-1 - - TGCAGCGTTGATGGTCGGGGGAGTCACAATGAGCAGTTCTTC CSVDGRGSHNEQFF
TRBJ2-3 TRBV6-5 TRBD1 - TGTGCCAGCAGGGGACAGTCCGTTGGGCAGCAGTATTTT CASRGQSVGQQYF
TRBJ1-4 TRBV28 - - TGTGCCAGCAGTTTATTGGCGCGGCGAAAACTGTTTTTT CASSLLARRKLFF
TRBJ1-2 TRBV5-1 TRBD1 - TGCGCCAGCAGCCCTCAACCGGACAGGGGACATGGCTACACCTTC CASSPQPDRGHGYTF
TRBJ1-5 TRBV5-5 - - TGTGCCAGCAGCTTGCAAGGGGCGACCCAAAATCAGCCCCAGCATTTT CASSLQGATQNQPQHF
TRBJ2-3 TRBV9 - - TGTGCCAGCAGCCTCCTGGGGGGAATTACAGATACGCAGTATTTT CASSLLGGITDTQYF
TRBJ2-7 TRBV28 TRBD1 - TGTGCCAGCAGTCCCCGGACAGGGGGCATCTACGAGCAGTACTTC CASSPRTGGIYEQYF
TRBJ2-3 TRBV7-6 TRBD2 - TGTGCCAGCAGCTTGGGGACTAGCGGGAGGCTGTCCGCTAGCACAGATACGCAGTATTTT CASSLGTSGRLSASTDTQYF
TRBJ2-3 TRBV13 TRBD2 - TGTGCCAGCAGCTCTCCCCTGGATAGCGGGAACACAGATACGCAGTATTTT CASSSPLDSGNTDTQYF
TRBJ2-7 TRBV29-1 TRBD2 once TGCAGCGTTGATTTAGGACTAGCGGGCGAGCAGTACTTC CSVDLGLAGEQYF
TRBJ2-3 TRBV9 - - TGTGCCAGCAGCGTACGGCCAGGTACAGATACGCAGTATTTT CASSVRPGTDTQYF
TRBJ2-3 TRBV9 TRBD2 - TGTGCCAGCAGCGTAGCCGCGGGAGCAGGTGGAGATACGCAGTATTTT CASSVAAGAGGDTQYF
TRBJ2-3 TRBV11-2 TRBD1 - TGTGCCAGCAGCCCTACGACAGGGGGCGCAGGGGATACGCAGTATTTT CASSPTTGGAGDTQYF
TRBJ2-3 TRBV9 TRBD2 - TGTGCCAGCAACCGAAGGGACTATCCTAGCACAGATACGCAGTATTTT CASNRRDYPSTDTQYF
TRBJ2-7 TRBV4-1 - few TGCGCCAGCAGCCGCTGGGGGGGGCTGGGCCGTGGCCACGAGCAGTACTTC CASSRWGGLGRGHEQYF